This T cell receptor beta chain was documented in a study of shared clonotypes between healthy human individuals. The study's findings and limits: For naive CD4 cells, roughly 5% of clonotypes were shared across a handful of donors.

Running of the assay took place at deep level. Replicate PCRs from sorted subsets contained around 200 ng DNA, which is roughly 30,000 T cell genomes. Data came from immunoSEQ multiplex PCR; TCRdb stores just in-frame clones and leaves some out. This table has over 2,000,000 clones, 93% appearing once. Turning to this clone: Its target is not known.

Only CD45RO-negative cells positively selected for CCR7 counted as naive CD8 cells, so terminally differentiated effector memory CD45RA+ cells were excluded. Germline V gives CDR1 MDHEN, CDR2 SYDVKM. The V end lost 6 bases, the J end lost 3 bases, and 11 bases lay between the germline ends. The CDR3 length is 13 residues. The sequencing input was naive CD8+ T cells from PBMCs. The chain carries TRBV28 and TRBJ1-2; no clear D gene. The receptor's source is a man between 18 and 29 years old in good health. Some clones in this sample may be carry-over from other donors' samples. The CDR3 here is CASSPVDYYGYTF. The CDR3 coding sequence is TGTGCCAGCAGCCCCGTTGATTACTATGGCTACACCTTC.